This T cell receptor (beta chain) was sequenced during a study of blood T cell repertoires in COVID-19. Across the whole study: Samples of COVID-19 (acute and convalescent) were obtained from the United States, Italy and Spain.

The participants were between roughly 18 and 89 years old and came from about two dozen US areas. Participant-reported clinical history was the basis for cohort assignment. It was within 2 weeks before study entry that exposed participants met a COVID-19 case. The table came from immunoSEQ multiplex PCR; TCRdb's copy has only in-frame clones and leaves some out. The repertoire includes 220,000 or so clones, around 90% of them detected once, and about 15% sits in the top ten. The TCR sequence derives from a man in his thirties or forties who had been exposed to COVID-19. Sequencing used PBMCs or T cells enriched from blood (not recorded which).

The CDR3 DNA follows: TGTGCCAGCAGCCAATGGGGCCTGGGGGGGATCCAAGAGACCCAGTACTTC. Its protein product is CASSQWGLGGIQETQYF. The genes are TRBV3-1 (or the pseudogene TRBV3-2) and TRBJ2-5, with TRBD2 matching over 7 bases. V lost 2 bases, J lost 1 base, and 10 bases stayed unmatched. Germline CDR1 and CDR2: LGHDT and YNNKEL (reference sequence). The CDR3 is 17 amino acids.